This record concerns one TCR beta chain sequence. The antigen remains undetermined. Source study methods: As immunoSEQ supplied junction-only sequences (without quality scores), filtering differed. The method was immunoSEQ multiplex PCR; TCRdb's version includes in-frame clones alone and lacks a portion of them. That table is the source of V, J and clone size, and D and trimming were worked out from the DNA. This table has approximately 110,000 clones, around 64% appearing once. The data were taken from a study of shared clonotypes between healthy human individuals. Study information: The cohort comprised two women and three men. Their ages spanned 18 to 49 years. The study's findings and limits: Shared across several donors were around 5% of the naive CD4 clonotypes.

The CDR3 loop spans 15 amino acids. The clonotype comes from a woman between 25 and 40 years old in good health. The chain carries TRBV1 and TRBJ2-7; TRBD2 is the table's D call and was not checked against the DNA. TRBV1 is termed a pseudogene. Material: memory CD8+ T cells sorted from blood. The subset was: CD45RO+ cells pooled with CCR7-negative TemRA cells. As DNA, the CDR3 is TGCACCAGCAGCCAAGTTCGAGCGGGAGAGGGCGAGCAGTACTTC. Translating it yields CTSSQVRAGEGEQYF.